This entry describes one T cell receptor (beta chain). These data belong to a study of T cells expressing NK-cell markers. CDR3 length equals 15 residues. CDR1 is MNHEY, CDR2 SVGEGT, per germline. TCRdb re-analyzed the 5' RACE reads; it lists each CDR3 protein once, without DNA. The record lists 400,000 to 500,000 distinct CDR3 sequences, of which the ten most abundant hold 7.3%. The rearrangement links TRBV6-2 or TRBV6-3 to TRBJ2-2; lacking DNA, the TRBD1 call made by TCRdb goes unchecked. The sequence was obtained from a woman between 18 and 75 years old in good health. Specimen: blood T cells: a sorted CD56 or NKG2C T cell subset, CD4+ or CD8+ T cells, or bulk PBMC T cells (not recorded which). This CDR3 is CASHQGHLNTGELFF.